These 29 T cell receptor beta chains share one sample of origin, sequenced in a study of graft-versus-host responses after intestinal transplantation. Produced via immunoSEQ multiplex PCR; TCRdb's table is partial and in-frame only. The sample has some 86,000 clones, 91% seen once. No antigen has been assigned to these receptors. Here the sequenced sample was unstimulated CD4+ T cells sorted from spleen or lymph node cells, taken before intestinal transplant. The origin of the receptors is a human donor who received an intestinal transplant.

This clone was counted once. The chain recombines TRBV5-1 with TRBJ2-1; the match to TRBD2 covers 14 bases. CDR1 is SGHRS and CDR2 is YFSETQ in the germline V gene. The ends lost 4 bases at V and 10 bases at J; junction bases unmatched: 7. The CDR3 totals 15 residues. The CDR3 sequence: CASSQTSGGGREQFF. CDR3 DNA: TGCGCCAGCAGCCAGACTAGCGGGGGGGGCCGGGAGCAGTTCTTC. The whole variable domain, remainder taken from reference TRBV5-1 and TRBJ2-1, is KAGVTQTPRYLIKTRGQQVTLSCSPISGHRSVSWYQQTPGQGLQFLFEYFSETQRNKGNFPGRFSGRQFSNSRSEMNVSTLELGDSALYLCASSQTSGGGREQFFGPGTRLTVL.

V usage is TRBV9 and J usage is TRBJ2-3; a possible D gene is TRBD2 (7 bases). The V gene lost 4 bases and the J gene lost 3 bases, with 15 bases spanning the gap. The CDR3 loop spans 15 amino acids. Per the germline V gene, CDR1 is SGDLS and CDR2 is YYNGEE. The chain's CDR3 is CASSQAGGQTDTQYF. CDR3 sequence (DNA): TGTGCCAGCAGCCAAGCCGGGGGGCAGACAGATACGCAGTATTTT.

The CDR3 is CASSKGLAGNTDTQYF. The CDR3 nucleotides read TGTGCCAGCAGTAAGGGACTAGCGGGGAACACAGATACGCAGTATTTT. V and J are TRBV2 and TRBJ2-3, with 13 bases fitting TRBD2. The trim removed 5 bases at V and 2 bases at J, leaving 4 bases unmatched. Germline V gene lookup returns CDR1 SNHLY and CDR2 FYNNEI. The CDR3 runs 16 residues.

The chain combines TRBV2 with TRBJ1-2, with 7 bases matching TRBD1. The CDR3 has 14 amino acids. Germline CDR1 reads SNHLY; CDR2 reads FYNNEI. With 3 bases clipped from V and 6 bases from J, the junction kept 7 bases outside the gene matches. CDR3 coding DNA: TGTGCCAGCAGTGACTACCCGACAGGGAATGGCTACACCTTC. As protein: CASSDYPTGNGYTF.

V is TRBV2 and J is TRBJ2-2, with D perhaps matching TRBD1 (5 bases). CDR3 length: 14 amino acids. Trimming removed 8 bases at V and 1 base at J, with 11 bases between. Germline CDR1 SNHLY, CDR2 FYNNEI. The CDR3 DNA is TGTGCCAGCTACTTAGACAGGAACACCGGGGAGCTGTTTTTT. This encodes CASYLDRNTGELFF.

This sequence joins TRBV18 and TRBJ1-1; D unclear. The CDR3 runs to 14 residues. Germline CDR1 and CDR2: KGHSH and LQKENI. V lost 1 base and J 1 base, leaving 7 bases between the germline ends. DNA for the CDR3: TGTGCCAGCTCACCACGATCAGGGAACACTGAAGCTTTCTTT. Translated: CASSPRSGNTEAFF.

CDR3: CASSLAETGALLYTQYF. DNA of the CDR3: TGTGCCAGCAGCTTGGCGGAGACAGGAGCCCTTTTGTATACGCAGTATTTT. J is TRBJ2-3 and V is TRBV5-6; possibly TRBD1 for D (6 bases). V lost 0 bases and J lost 7, with 21 bases in between. Germline CDR1 and CDR2: SGHDT and YYEEEE. This CDR3 comprises 17 residues.

The chain joins TRBV10-3 to TRBJ2-7; TRBD2 matches 11 bases. The trim removed 3 bases at V and 2 bases at J, leaving 3 bases unmatched. The CDR3 has 15 amino acids. Germline CDR1 and CDR2: ENHRY and SYGVKD. This chain's CDR3 is CAISDGTSGTYEQYF. The CDR3 coding sequence is TGTGCCATCAGTGATGGGACTAGCGGAACCTACGAGCAGTACTTC.

The chain uses TRBV5-6 and TRBJ1-2, with 10 bases lining up with TRBD1. The germline CDR1 and CDR2 sequences are SGHDT and YYEEEE. After removal of 3 bases from V and 6 bases from J, the junction contained 5 bases not matched to a gene. The CDR3 contains 14 residues. This chain's CDR3 is CASSWGQGSNGYTF. CDR3 bases: TGTGCCAGCAGCTGGGGACAGGGGAGTAATGGCTACACCTTC.

This clone was observed a few times. The V gene is TRBV10-1, the J gene TRBJ2-7, with 10 nucleotides matching TRBD2. The CDR3 is made up of 14 amino acids. Germline CDR1 is WNHNN and CDR2 is SYGVQD (reference sequence). Germline trimming cut 3 bases from V and 8 bases from J; bases unmatched to any gene: 7. The CDR3 spells CASSEGLAGAKQYF. The CDR3 DNA reads TGCGCCAGCAGTGAAGGGCTAGCGGGGGCTAAGCAGTACTTC.

This chain joins TRBV19 and TRBJ2-5; TRBD2 is a possible D gene (5 bases). V lost 5 bases and J lost 4, with 8 bases in between. From germline, CDR1 is LNHDA and CDR2 SQIVND (reference sequence). The CDR3 sequence is 12 residues long. CDR3 in amino acids: CASSRGGETQYF. Here the CDR3 DNA reads TGTGCCAGTAGTCGGGGTGGAGAGACCCAGTACTTC.

This clone was observed once. This rearrangement joins TRBV4-2 to TRBJ2-5; 10 bases agree with TRBD2. The length of the CDR3 is 16 residues. Germline V CDR1 and CDR2: LGHNA, YNFKEQ. Germline trimming cut 2 bases from V and 0 bases from J; bases unmatched to any gene: 3. Here the CDR3 reads CASSQFTSGDQETQYF. As DNA, the CDR3 is TGTGCCAGCAGCCAATTTACTAGCGGGGACCAAGAGACCCAGTACTTC.

This chain links TRBV7-9 with TRBJ2-7, with D possibly being TRBD2 (5 bases). The CDR3 spans 13 residues. CDR1 is SEHNR and CDR2 is FQNEAQ in the germline V gene (reference sequence). With 2 bases removed from V and 5 bases from J, the gap between germline ends came to 10 bases. CDR3 sequence reads: CASSLMSSDEQYF. CDR3 nucleotide sequence: TGTGCCAGCAGCTTAATGAGTAGCGACGAGCAGTACTTC.

The V call is TRBV5-1, the J call TRBJ2-3; 9 positions match TRBD1. Germline V gene data show CDR1 as SGHRS and CDR2 as YFSETQ. The junction had 5 bases not matched to a gene; V was cut back by 4 bases and J by 8 bases. The CDR3 totals 13 residues. This CDR3 reads CASSLEGQGTQYF. The CDR3 DNA is TGCGCCAGCAGCCTCGAGGGACAGGGTACGCAGTATTTT.

This clone has a single count. The CDR3: CASSIRDNRGSGYTF. CDR3 nucleotides: TGTGCCAGCAGTATCCGGGACAACAGGGGAAGTGGCTACACCTTC. The chain has TRBV2 and TRBJ1-2, with 7 bases matching TRBD1. The CDR3 runs 15 residues. Trimming took 5 bases from V and 7 from J; bases not matched to a gene: 13. Germline assignment: CDR1 SNHLY and CDR2 FYNNEI.

The V gene is TRBV6-4, the J gene TRBJ1-4; TRBD1 is a possible D gene (5 bases). Trimming left V 6 bases short and J 3 bases short, with 23 bases between. Germline V gives CDR1 MRHNA, CDR2 SNTAGT. The CDR3 is made up of 18 amino acids. In DNA form, the CDR3 reads TGTGCCAGCAGGGTTAGACAGCCGGACGGACGATCTAATGAAAAACTGTTTTTT. Protein sequence: CASRVRQPDGRSNEKLFF.

The chain links TRBV2 to TRBJ1-1; maybe TRBD1 (5 bases). Germline V gene sequence: CDR1 SNHLY, CDR2 FYNNEI. The CDR3 sequence is 14 residues long. Trimming removed 2 bases from V and 4 bases from J, with 11 bases in between. CDR3 residues: CASSEIRGGTEAFF. The CDR3 bases are TGTGCCAGCAGTGAAATTAGGGGTGGCACTGAAGCTTTCTTT. Variable domain in full (rest from reference TRBV2 and TRBJ1-1): EPEVTQTPSHQVTQMGQEVILRCVPISNHLYFYWYRQILGQKVEFLVSFYNNEISEKSEIFDDQFSVERPDGSNFTLKIRSTKLEDSAMYFCASSEIRGGTEAFFGQGTRLTVV.

This chain links TRBV7-2 with TRBJ2-7; unclear D gene. The CDR3 contains 13 residues. V was shortened by 5 bases and J by 7 bases, with 15 bases between the two germline ends. Germline V gives CDR1 SGHTA, CDR2 FQGNSA. The CDR3 nucleotides are TGTGCCAGCAGCATCGACCAGTTGGAGGAGCAGTACTTC. It yields the protein CASSIDQLEEQYF.

J is TRBJ1-1 and V is TRBV7-8, with D hard to call. From germline, CDR1 is SGHVS and CDR2 FQNEAQ. Trimming shortened V by 1 base and J by 4 bases, and 13 bases separated the two germline ends. This CDR3 is 15 amino acids long. DNA for the CDR3: TGTGCCAGCAGCTTAGGCAGTGTGCCTCTCACTGAAGCTTTCTTT. This codes for CASSLGSVPLTEAFF.

This clone is a singleton in its sample. The rearrangement uses TRBV23-1 and TRBJ1-5; D may be TRBD1 (5 bases). TRBV23-1 is an ORF for which the function is uncertain. The CDR3 loop spans 17 amino acids. Trimming left V 3 bases short and J 1 base short, with 16 bases between. This CDR3 reads CASSQGLRGESNQPQHF. The CDR3 DNA reads as TGCGCCAGCAGTCAGGGGTTACGGGGGGAAAGCAATCAGCCCCAGCATTTT.

This chain uses TRBV29-1 with TRBJ2-5, with 8 nucleotides matching TRBD1. The trim removed 4 bases at V and 4 bases at J, leaving 2 bases unmatched. The V gene's germline CDR1 is SQVTM and CDR2 ANQGSEA. This CDR3 is 12 amino acids long. The CDR3 DNA is TGCAGCGTTGGACAGGGGCTAGAGACCCAGTACTTC. Translation: CSVGQGLETQYF.

The V and J genes are TRBV28 and TRBJ1-4; TRBD1 might be the D (6 bases). V lost 5 bases to trimming and J lost 8 bases, with 18 bases between them. The CDR3 has 15 amino acids. CDR1 and CDR2 (germline): MDHEN, SYDVKM. The CDR3 region is CASSTARGNPEKLFF. CDR3 in DNA: TGTGCCAGCAGTACGGCCAGGGGCAACCCCGAAAAACTGTTTTTT.

The chain combines TRBV6-6 with TRBJ2-3; tentatively, D is TRBD1 (5 bases). The CDR3 sequence is 13 residues long. Trimming shortened V by 6 bases and J by 5 bases, and 12 bases separated the two germline ends. Germline loops: CDR1 MNHNY, CDR2 SVGAGI (reference sequence). CDR3 protein: CASSSRGQDTQYF. CDR3 sequence (DNA): TGTGCCAGCAGCAGTAGGGGTCAAGATACGCAGTATTTT.

The genes are TRBV10-2 and TRBJ1-1, with D perhaps matching TRBD1 (6 bases). Trimming took off 7 bases at V and 5 bases at J, with 11 bases between the two ends. The CDR3 is 12 residues long. CDR1 is WSHSY, CDR2 SAAADI, per germline. CDR3 sequence: CASTRGITEAFF. DNA of the CDR3: TGCGCCAGCACCAGGGGTATAACTGAAGCTTTCTTT.

CDR3 region: CASSKWDRGRLDTQYF. Here the CDR3 DNA reads TGTGCCAGCAGCAAATGGGACAGGGGGCGGTTGGATACGCAGTATTTT. This chain joins TRBV21-1 and TRBJ2-3; the tabulated D call, TRBD1, remains unverified against the DNA. TRBV21-1 is labeled a pseudogene. The CDR3 totals 16 residues.

This chain links TRBV6-5 with TRBJ1-2; the match to TRBD1 covers 7 bases. Germline-derived CDR1 and CDR2 are MNHEY and SVGAGI. Unmatched junction bases numbered 9, after V lost 6 bases and J lost 5 bases. This CDR3 is 14 amino acids long. In DNA form, the CDR3 reads TGTGCCAGCAGACGATCCGGGACAGCTTATGGCTACACCTTC. Its translation is CASRRSGTAYGYTF.

This chain joins TRBV7-9 and TRBJ2-6; TRBD1 agrees at 7 bases. The germline gives CDR1 SEHNR, CDR2 FQNEAQ (reference sequence). Trimming at V came to 5 bases and at J to 0 bases, leaving 7 bases not matched to a gene. The CDR3 extends over 17 amino acids. Here the CDR3 reads CASSAPGQLSGANVLTF. The CDR3 DNA sequence: TGTGCCAGCAGCGCCCCGGGACAGCTCTCTGGGGCCAACGTCCTGACTTTC.

The chain uses TRBV12-5 and TRBJ2-1, with unresolved D. The CDR3 covers 13 residues. Trimming cost V 2 bases and J 3 bases, with 5 bases left between them. Germline CDR1 LGHNT, CDR2 FRNRAP. Here the CDR3 reads CASGLWSYNEQFF. The CDR3 DNA sequence: TGTGCTAGTGGTTTGTGGAGCTACAATGAGCAGTTCTTC.

The chain joins TRBV2 to TRBJ1-3, with D unresolved. The germline gives CDR1 SNHLY, CDR2 FYNNEI. Trimming removed 6 bases at V and 0 bases at J, with 3 bases between. This CDR3 has 12 residues. CDR3 amino acids: CASSGSGNTIYF. CDR3 bases: TGTGCCAGCAGCGGCTCTGGAAACACCATATATTTT.